Listed below are T cell receptor beta chains from one sample, sequenced in a study of blood T cell repertoires in COVID-19. Only in-frame clones appear in the TCRdb table, and some are missing; sequencing was by immunoSEQ multiplex PCR. The data contain 350,000 to 550,000 clones, 75% to 90% of them singletons. The sequencing input was PBMCs or T cells enriched from blood (not recorded which). All receptors derive from a man under 40 who had recovered from COVID-19. Both conserved end residues are part of each CDR3. A D gene is named only where the DNA matches it firmly. Clone sizes are given selectively: once, few, many, or a class where the clone is expanded.

NA,TRBV7-2,NA,TRBJ1-1,TGTGCCAGCAGCCGTTCAGTGAACACTGAAGCTTTCTTT,CASSRSVNTEAFF
TRBD1,TRBV27,NA,TRBJ2-7,TGTGCCAGCAGTTTAGCAGGGGGCGAGCAGTACTTC,CASSLAGGEQYF
TRBD1,TRBV29-1,NA,TRBJ2-2,TGCAGCGTTGAACTACAGGGGAGACCCGGGGAGCTGTTTTTT,CSVELQGRPGELFF
NA,TRBV12-3/TRBV12-4,NA,TRBJ2-5,TGTGCCAGCAGCCCCCGAGGAGAGACCCAGTACTTC,CASSPRGETQYF
TRBD1,TRBV28,once,TRBJ2-6,TGTGCCAGCCAACGAGGACAGGCTGGGGCCAACGTCCTGACTTTC,CASQRGQAGANVLTF
NA,TRBV28,NA,TRBJ1-1,TGTGCCAGCAGTAGCAGGGGTGTCTTCACTGAAGCTTTCTTT,CASSSRGVFTEAFF
TRBD1,TRBV3-1/TRBV3-2,NA,TRBJ1-4,TGTGCCAGCAGCCCGTACGTATACAGGGGGCAGAATGAAAAACTGTTTTTT,CASSPYVYRGQNEKLFF
TRBD1,TRBV6-5,NA,TRBJ2-7,TGTGCCAGCAGGACGGACAGGAGCTCCTACGAGCAGTACTTC,CASRTDRSSYEQYF
TRBD2,TRBV11-3,once,TRBJ2-1,TGTGCCAGCAGCTTATCCGGGACTAGCGGGGGAGGAGGCCACAATGAGCAGTTCTTC,CASSLSGTSGGGGHNEQFF
NA,TRBV10-3,NA,TRBJ2-7,TGTGCCATCAGCGACAGTCCAGCCTACGAGCAGTACTTC,CAISDSPAYEQYF
TRBD1,TRBV27,NA,TRBJ2-1,TGTGCCAGCAGTTCTATTACAGGGGGCATTAATGAGCAGTTCTTC,CASSSITGGINEQFF